This T cell receptor (beta chain) comes out of a study of blood T cells in healthy people across ages. Background on the study: For every two T cells, template switching captured about one barcoded beta molecule.

Whole-study findings and limits: Per-million-T-cell TCR beta diversity fell roughly linearly with age.

This clonotype was seen a handful of times. Its matching antigen is unknown. For the second PCR, which ran for about 7 to 11 cycles, a sample-barcoded 5' primer and a J-beta primer mix were used. Via MiXCR, TCRdb re-called the 5' RACE reads, giving one row per CDR3 protein. The table has around 940,000 distinct CDR3 sequences, just over 50% seen once. Sequenced: blood. The TCR sequence derives from a woman aged 60-75 years in good health.

The CDR3 reads CSAREPGPYNSPLHF. The DNA of the CDR3 is TGCAGTGCTAGAGAGCCGGGACCGTATAATTCACCCCTCCACTTT. The V gene is TRBV20-1, the J gene TRBJ1-6, with D possibly TRBD1 on 5 matching bases. Germline lookup yields CDR1 DFQATT and CDR2 SNEGSKA (reference sequence). V gave up 0 bases and J gave up 4 bases, with 10 bases separating them. The CDR3 has 15 residues.